This T cell receptor beta chain was sequenced for a study of blood T cells in healthy people across ages. Findings and limits, study-wide: Unsorted PBMCs blocked a conclusive comparison of naive and antigen-experienced cells. Versus aged donors, long-lived donors had higher diversity and more naive CD4+ cells.

With a J-beta primer mix and a sample-barcoded 5' primer, a second PCR ran about 7 to 12 cycles. A tag from a template-switch adaptor with 12 random nucleotides marked each cDNA molecule. CDR3-containing paired-end reads numbering at least 3 million came from each sample. Each CDR3 protein is one row after TCRdb ran MiXCR on the 5' RACE reads. The sample carries around 1,800,000 distinct CDR3 sequences, roughly 43% recorded once. The CDR3 is made up of 17 amino acids. Germline loops: CDR1 MDHEN, CDR2 SYDVKM. Regarding this clonotype: Its antigen is as yet unknown. Sequence at one end of the junction differs from germline and may be a read error.

Sequenced sample: blood. The sequence came from a human donor in good health. The V gene is TRBV28, the J gene TRBJ2-7; TRBD1 matches 10 bases. The CDR3 protein is CASVLGTGDARGYEQHF. CDR3 nucleotide sequence: TGTGCCAGCGTGCTCGGGACAGGGGATGCCAGGGGCTACGAGCAGCACTTC.